A selection of T cell receptor beta chains follows, all from one sample in a study of blood T cell repertoires in COVID-19. Using immunoSEQ multiplex PCR, the repertoire was profiled, and TCRdb retains in-frame clones only, with some absent. Among 260,000 or so clones listed, around 84% were seen once. The sequenced sample was PBMCs or T cells enriched from blood (not recorded which). These receptors originate from a woman in her 50s who had recovered from COVID-19. Both conserved end residues are trimmed from each CDR3. Each record gives: J gene, V gene, CDR3 protein.

j_call: TRBJ2-3
v_call: TRBV7-2
cdr3_aa: ASSLGNYPTDTQY

j_call: TRBJ2-1
v_call: TRBV5-4
cdr3_aa: ASSLAGASGSNEQF

j_call: TRBJ1-3
v_call: TRBV10-3
cdr3_aa: AISDGPTAGNTIY

j_call: TRBJ1-1
v_call: TRBV2
cdr3_aa: ASTPRLITEAF

j_call: TRBJ2-7
v_call: TRBV4-2
cdr3_aa: ASSQDGRASSYEQY

j_call: TRBJ2-3
v_call: TRBV21-1
cdr3_aa: ASSSTPGQGAGDTQY

j_call: TRBJ2-7
v_call: TRBV3-1/TRBV3-2
cdr3_aa: ASSQEITGLGSYEQY

j_call: TRBJ1-2
v_call: TRBV28
cdr3_aa: ASSTSRWAMGYT

j_call: TRBJ1-2
v_call: TRBV30
cdr3_aa: VLEGARAYGYT

j_call: TRBJ1-5
v_call: TRBV7-9
cdr3_aa: ASSLSPGNQPQH

j_call: TRBJ1-4
v_call: TRBV7-8
cdr3_aa: ASSLFFGGGEKLF

j_call: TRBJ1-5
v_call: TRBV30
cdr3_aa: AWSVFNQPQH

j_call: TRBJ1-1
v_call: TRBV5-1
cdr3_aa: ASSLDGQGKNTEAF

j_call: TRBJ2-2
v_call: TRBV28
cdr3_aa: ASTWGANTGELF

j_call: TRBJ1-1
v_call: TRBV9
cdr3_aa: ASSVTGGGLNTEAF

j_call: TRBJ2-5
v_call: TRBV7-2
cdr3_aa: ASSFGGGGWETQY

j_call: TRBJ2-5
v_call: TRBV30
cdr3_aa: AWTGGYQETQY

j_call: TRBJ2-7
v_call: TRBV28
cdr3_aa: ASRGRDRYYEQY

j_call: TRBJ1-6
v_call: TRBV5-8
cdr3_aa: ASSLDPENLNSPLH

j_call: TRBJ1-5
v_call: TRBV28
cdr3_aa: ASSLSTHGSNQPQH

j_call: TRBJ1-5
v_call: TRBV12-3/TRBV12-4
cdr3_aa: ASSTSPRQPQH

j_call: TRBJ1-6
v_call: TRBV18
cdr3_aa: ASSPNSPGAVQDSPLH